A single sample gave rise to the 8 T cell receptor beta chains below, sequenced in a study of blood T cell repertoires in COVID-19. Generated by immunoSEQ multiplex PCR, the TCRdb table keeps only in-frame clones and is missing some. The table lists about 220,000 clones, around 82% of them singletons. The sequencing sample was made of peripheral blood. The receptors were gathered from a woman in her 70s with acute or convalescent COVID-19.

The V call is TRBV2, the J call TRBJ2-5, with a weak D call TRBD2 (5 bases). The CDR3 covers 13 residues. Germline V lookup: CDR1 SNHLY, CDR2 FYNNEI. Trimming removed 4 bases at V and 2 bases at J, with 8 bases between. The CDR3 DNA follows: TGTGCCAGCAGTGCGTCGGGGCAAGAGACCCAGTACTTC. This encodes CASSASGQETQYF. The variable domain in full, with the rest retrieved from reference TRBV2 and TRBJ2-5, is EPEVTQTPSHQVTQMGQEVILRCVPISNHLYFYWYRQILGQKVEFLVSFYNNEISEKSEIFDDQFSVERPDGSNFTLKIRSTKLEDSAMYFCASSASGQETQYFGPGTRLLVL.

The rearrangement joins TRBV6-5 to TRBJ2-7; 10 bases line up with TRBD1. This CDR3 spans 15 amino acids. Trimming cost V 6 bases and J 2 bases; bases outside gene matches: 7. CDR1 is MNHEY and CDR2 is SVGAGI in the germline V gene. CDR3 DNA sequence: TGTGCCAGCAGCACAAGGACAGGGGGGGCCTACGAGCAGTACTTC. The encoded protein is CASSTRTGGAYEQYF.

The genes are TRBV19 and TRBJ2-2; a possible D gene is TRBD1 (5 bases). This CDR3 comprises 15 residues. V lost 4 bases to trimming and J lost 2 bases, with 11 bases between them. Per germline, CDR1 LNHDA and CDR2 SQIVND (reference sequence). DNA of the CDR3: TGTGCCAGTAGTAGGGGCGATACCAACACCGGGGAGCTGTTTTTT. It specifies CASSRGDTNTGELFF.

This chain uses TRBV6-6 with TRBJ2-1; 7 bases are shared with TRBD2. Looked up from germline, CDR1 is MNHNY and CDR2 is SVGAGI (reference sequence). With 7 bases clipped from V and 7 bases from J, the junction kept 7 bases outside the gene matches. CDR3 length equals 13 residues. The chain's CDR3 is CASKAAGWNEQFF. The CDR3 coding sequence is TGTGCCAGCAAGGCAGCGGGGTGGAATGAGCAGTTCTTC.

The chain has TRBV29-1 and TRBJ2-3, with 7 bases matching TRBD1. Germline V CDR1 and CDR2: SQVTM, ANQGSEA. V dropped 1 base and J dropped 8; count of bases not matched to a gene: 9. The CDR3 is 14 residues long. CDR3 nucleotide sequence: TGCAGCGTTGAAGGGACAGGACCACCGGGTACGCAGTATTTT. This codes for CSVEGTGPPGTQYF.

The genes are TRBV7-9 and TRBJ1-4; D ambiguous. Trimming took off 5 bases at V and 8 bases at J, with 12 bases between the two ends. The CDR3 covers 13 residues. Per germline, CDR1 SEHNR and CDR2 FQNEAQ (reference sequence). The CDR3 sequence: CASSLAGREKLFF. DNA for the CDR3: TGTGCCAGCAGCCTTGCGGGTAGGGAAAAACTGTTTTTT.

The chain carries TRBV5-1 and TRBJ2-5; TRBD2 is a possible D gene (5 bases). The V end lost 0 bases, the J end lost 1 base, and 7 bases lay between the germline ends. The CDR3 runs 14 residues. Germline CDR1 and CDR2: SGHRS and YFSETQ. This chain's CDR3 is CASSLDTSQETQYF. The CDR3 DNA reads as TGCGCCAGCAGCTTGGATACTAGCCAAGAGACCCAGTACTTC.

This clone was recorded only once. The chain employs TRBV11-2 and TRBJ2-5; no clear D. V lost 3 bases to trimming and J lost 1 base, with 15 bases between them. CDR3 length: 16 amino acids. Germline V gene sequence: CDR1 SGHAT, CDR2 FQNNGV. CDR3 nucleotides: TGTGCCAGCAGCTTTTCGGCTAGAACCATCCAAGAGACCCAGTACTTC. Amino acids: CASSFSARTIQETQYF.